Below, 5 T cell receptor beta chains from the same sample are listed, as sequenced in a study of T cell clones after liver transplantation. Method: immunoSEQ multiplex PCR; TCRdb's copy keeps in-frame clones and lacks some. The sample carries tens of thousands of clones, 60% to 80% recorded once. The specimen comprised CD4+ T cells from blood, sampled at the 22-month timepoint. These receptors were taken from a human patient who received a liver transplant. Some of the T cells might come from the graft donor.

By proportion, this clone is large. The gene calls are TRBV6-1 and TRBJ1-5; D ambiguous. Looked up from germline, CDR1 is MNHNS and CDR2 is SASEGT. V shed 1 base and J shed 11 bases, with 3 bases lying between them. The CDR3 is made up of 10 amino acids. CDR3 in amino acids: CASSEVAQHF. As DNA, the CDR3 is TGTGCCAGCAGTGAAGTTGCCCAGCATTTT.

The chain couples TRBV5-8 to TRBJ2-5, with TRBD2 matching over 9 bases. V dropped 4 bases and J dropped 1; count of bases not matched to a gene: 14. CDR3 length: 18 residues. Germline V gene lookup returns CDR1 SGHTS and CDR2 YDEGEE. CDR3 nucleotide sequence: TGTGCCAGCAGCCTGGGGGTGCTGGCTAGCGGGGCCCAAGAGACCCAGTACTTC. This gives the protein CASSLGVLASGAQETQYF.

A remark on this clone: A junction boundary mismatches the germline segment, possibly from a read error. This chain joins TRBV2 and TRBJ1-2; 9 bases fit TRBD1. Germline CDR1 is SNHLY and CDR2 is FYNNEI. The CDR3 is made up of 14 amino acids. The DNA of the CDR3 is TGTGCCACCAGTTTGACAGGGGGGGTGGATGGCTACACCTTC. This gives the protein CATSLTGGVDGYTF.

The rearrangement uses TRBV27 and TRBJ1-3; D is unresolved. Germline loops: CDR1 MNHEY, CDR2 SMNVEV (reference sequence). The V gene lost 6 bases and the J gene lost 1 base, with 10 bases spanning the gap. The CDR3 is made up of 14 amino acids. The CDR3 sequence is CASSIRASGNTIYF. In DNA, the CDR3 is TGTGCCAGCAGCATCAGAGCGTCTGGAAACACCATATATTTT.

The rearrangement links TRBV2 to TRBJ1-2, with 8 bases identical to TRBD1. The CDR3 runs to 15 residues. V shed 7 bases and J 1 base; nucleotides not matched to a gene: 8. The germline V gene encodes CDR1 SNHLY and CDR2 FYNNEI. As DNA, the CDR3 is TGTGCCAGCACCTCGACAGGGGCCGATAACTATGGCTACACCTTC. Encoded protein: CASTSTGADNYGYTF. The full variable domain, rest sourced from reference TRBV2 and TRBJ1-2, is EPEVTQTPSHQVTQMGQEVILRCVPISNHLYFYWYRQILGQKVEFLVSFYNNEISEKSEIFDDQFSVERPDGSNFTLKIRSTKLEDSAMYFCASTSTGADNYGYTFGSGTRLTVV.